This section outlines one T cell receptor (beta chain) sequence together with its context. This sample was included in a study of blood T cell repertoires in COVID-19. On the study more broadly: COVID-19 samples, acute and convalescent, were from the United States, Italy and Spain. From T cells, B-cell-depleted T cells, or PBMCs came the material, which was cDNA or gDNA.

How the authors handled the data: Estimated nucleated cell counts came from reference gene primer amplification. The assay was immunoSEQ multiplex PCR, and TCRdb's table has in-frame clones only and misses some. V and J calls and clone size are as listed in that table; D and trimming were resolved from the DNA. Of 110,000 to 150,000 clones detected, 85% to 90% appear once; the ten largest clones hold approximately 11%. The germline CDR1 and CDR2 sequences are SGHRS and YFSETQ. The trim removed 2 bases at V and 8 bases at J, leaving 4 bases unmatched. CDR3 length: 14 residues. This clonotype originated in a woman of 80 years or more with acute or convalescent COVID-19. This chain connects TRBV5-1 to TRBJ2-1; 10 bases are a match to TRBD2. Material for sequencing was peripheral blood. This chain's CDR3 is CASSLLAGSHEQFF. The CDR3 coding sequence is TGCGCCAGCAGCTTACTAGCGGGGAGTCATGAGCAGTTCTTC. The entire variable domain, with the rest obtained from reference TRBV5-1 and TRBJ2-1, is as follows: KAGVTQTPRYLIKTRGQQVTLSCSPISGHRSVSWYQQTPGQGLQFLFEYFSETQRNKGNFPGRFSGRQFSNSRSEMNVSTLELGDSALYLCASSLLAGSHEQFFGPGTRLTVL.